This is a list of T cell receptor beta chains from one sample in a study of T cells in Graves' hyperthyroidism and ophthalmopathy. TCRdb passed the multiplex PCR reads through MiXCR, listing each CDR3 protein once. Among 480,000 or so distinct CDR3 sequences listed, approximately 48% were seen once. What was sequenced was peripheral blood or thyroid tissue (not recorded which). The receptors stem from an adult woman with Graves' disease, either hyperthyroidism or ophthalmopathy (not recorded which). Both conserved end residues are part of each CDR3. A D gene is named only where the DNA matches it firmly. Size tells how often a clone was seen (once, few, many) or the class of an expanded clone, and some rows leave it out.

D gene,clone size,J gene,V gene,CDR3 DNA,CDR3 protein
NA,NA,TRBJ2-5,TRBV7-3,TGTGCCAGCAGCCCCGGGACCACTGGGGAGACCCAGTACTTC,CASSPGTTGETQYF
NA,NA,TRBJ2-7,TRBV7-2,TGTGCCAGCAGCTCCGACAGGTTCTACGAGCAGTACTTC,CASSSDRFYEQYF
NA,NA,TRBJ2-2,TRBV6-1,TGTGCCAGCAGAGGGGAAGGGGACACCGGGGAGCTGTTTTTT,CASRGEGDTGELFF
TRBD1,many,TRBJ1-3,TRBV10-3,TGTGCCATCAGTCTTGGGACAGCTGGAAACACCATATATTTT,CAISLGTAGNTIYF
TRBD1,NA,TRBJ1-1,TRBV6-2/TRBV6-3,TGTGCCAGCAGAGACCGGGACAGGGTGTACGGAGTGAACACTGAAGCTTTCTTT,CASRDRDRVYGVNTEAFF
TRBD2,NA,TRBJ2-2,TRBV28,TGTGCCAGCAGTTCCCGAGCCGGGACTAGCGGGAGGGTCGGGGAGCTGTTTTTT,CASSSRAGTSGRVGELFF
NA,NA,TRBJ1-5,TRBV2,TGTGCCAGCAGTGAAGGGGGGCGCAGGGCGGATCAGCCCCAGCATTTT,CASSEGGRRADQPQHF
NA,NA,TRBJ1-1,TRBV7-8,TGTGCCAGCAGCCCGGGAGACGTGAACACTGAAGCTTTCTTT,CASSPGDVNTEAFF
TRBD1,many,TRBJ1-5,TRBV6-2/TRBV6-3,TGTGCCAGCAGTGACAGGGCGGATGACAATCAGCCCCAGCATTTT,CASSDRADDNQPQHF
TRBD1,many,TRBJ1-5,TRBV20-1,TGCAGTGCCCCGGGACAGAATCAGCCCCAGCATTTT,CSAPGQNQPQHF
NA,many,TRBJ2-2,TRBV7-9,TGTGCCAGCAGAGAAGCGGACACCGGGGAGCTGTTTTTT,CASREADTGELFF
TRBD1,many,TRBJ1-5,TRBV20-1,TGCAGTGCCCTACAGGGGACTCAGCCCCAGCATTTT,CSALQGTQPQHF
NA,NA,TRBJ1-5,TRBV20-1,TGCAGTGCTAGCAACACGGTGAGCAATCAGCCCCAGCATTTT,CSASNTVSNQPQHF
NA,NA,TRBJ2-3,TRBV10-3,TGTGCCATCAGTGAGGAGGGACTTACAGATACGCAGTATTTT,CAISEEGLTDTQYF
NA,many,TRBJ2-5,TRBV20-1,TGCAGTGCTAGGTACCTCGGAGGGGAGACCCAGTACTTC,CSARYLGGETQYF
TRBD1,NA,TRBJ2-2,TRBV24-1,TGTGCCACCAGTGATCTCACAGGGGTCACCGGGGAGCTGTTTTTT,CATSDLTGVTGELFF
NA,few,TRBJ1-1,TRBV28,TGTGCCAGCAGTTCCCAGTGGGAGGCAGCTTTGAACACTGAAGCTTTCTTT,CASSSQWEAALNTEAFF
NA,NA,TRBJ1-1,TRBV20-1,TGCAGTGCTGCCCGGGGAGTGAACACTGAAGCTTTCTTT,CSAARGVNTEAFF
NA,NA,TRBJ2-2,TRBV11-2,TGTGCCAGCAGCTTAGATCTCTCCTTT,CASSLDLSF
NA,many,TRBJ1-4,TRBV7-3,TGTGCCAGCAGCCCCGGGCCGGAGGGAAAACTGTTTTTT,CASSPGPEGKLFF
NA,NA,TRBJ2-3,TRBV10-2,TGCGCCAGCAGGCACACAGATACGCAGTATTTT,CASRHTDTQYF
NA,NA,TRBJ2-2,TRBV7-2,TGTGCCAGCAGCTTAATCTGGGAAGGCACCAGGGAGCTGTTTTTT,CASSLIWEGTRELFF
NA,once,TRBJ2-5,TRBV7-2,TGTGCCAGCAGTTCCGTGGGGATCCAAGAGACCCAGTACTTC,CASSSVGIQETQYF
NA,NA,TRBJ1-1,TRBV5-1,TGCGCCAGCAGGAGACACGGACAGATGAACACTGAAGCTTTCTTT,CASRRHGQMNTEAFF
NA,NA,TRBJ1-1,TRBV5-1,TGCGCCTGCACCCCGGGGAGCGGTACGGGGAACACTGAAGCTTCCTTT,CACTPGSGTGNTEASF
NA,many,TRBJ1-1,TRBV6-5,TGTGCCAGCAGTTACGAAGGAAGGACTGAAGCTTTCTTT,CASSYEGRTEAFF
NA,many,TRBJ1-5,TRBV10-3,TGTGCCATCAACCACGACAGGAATCAGCCCCAGCATTTT,CAINHDRNQPQHF
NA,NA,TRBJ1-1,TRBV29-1,TGCAGCGCCGGCCGACGGGGGATTGAGAGTAGAGCAACTGAAGCTTTCTTT,CSAGRRGIESRATEAFF
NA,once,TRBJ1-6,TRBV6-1,TGTGCCGCACATGGGACACCTAATAATTCACCCCTCCACTTT,CAAHGTPNNSPLHF
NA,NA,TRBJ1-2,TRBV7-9,TGTGCCAGCAGCTTAGCAGGGGAAGGACCTGGAAACACCTTC,CASSLAGEGPGNTF
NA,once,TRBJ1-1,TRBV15,TGTGCCACCAGCTTCACCCGCGGGACCTCTGAAGCTTTCTTT,CATSFTRGTSEAFF
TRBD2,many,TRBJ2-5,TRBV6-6,TGTGCCAGCAGTTACACGGGAGGGGAAGAGACCCAGTACTTC,CASSYTGGEETQYF
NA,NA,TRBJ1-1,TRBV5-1,TGCGCCAGCAGCTTAATAAGGGACACTGAAGCTTTCTTT,CASSLIRDTEAFF
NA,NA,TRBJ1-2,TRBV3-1,TGTGCCAGCAGCCACGGCATGGGGAATGGCTACACCTTC,CASSHGMGNGYTF
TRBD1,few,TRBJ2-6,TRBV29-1,TGCAGCGTTACAGGGGATGGGGCCAACGTCCTGACTTTC,CSVTGDGANVLTF
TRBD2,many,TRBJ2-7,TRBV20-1,TGCAGTGCCGGGCGCGGGAGTGGGGCCTACGAGCAGTACTTC,CSAGRGSGAYEQYF
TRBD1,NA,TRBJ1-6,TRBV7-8,TGTGCCAGCAGCCCCCGGGACAGGGGTAATTCACCCCTCCACTTT,CASSPRDRGNSPLHF
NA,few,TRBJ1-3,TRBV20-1,TGCAGTGCCCTACCGACAGCCTCTGGAAACACCATATATTTT,CSALPTASGNTIYF
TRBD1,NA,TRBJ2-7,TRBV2,TGTGCCAGCAGTTTACAACAGACAGGGACCTACGAGCAGTACTTC,CASSLQQTGTYEQYF
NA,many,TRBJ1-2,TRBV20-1,TGCAGTGCTAGGAGCAGATCTGATGGCTACACCTTC,CSARSRSDGYTF
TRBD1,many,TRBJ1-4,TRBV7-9,TGTGCCAGCAGCCTCAGACAGGGGATGAATGAAAAACTGTTTTTT,CASSLRQGMNEKLFF
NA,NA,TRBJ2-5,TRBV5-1,TGCGCCAGCAGCACCAGACAGGCTAATCAAGAGACCCAGTACTTC,CASSTRQANQETQYF